A single sample gave rise to the 25 T cell receptor beta chains below, sequenced in a study of blood T cell repertoires in COVID-19 (dated by TCRdb to 2018 to 2020). The method was the immunoSEQ multiplex PCR assay. TCRdb stores this immuneACCESS table with in-frame sequences only. Part of the clones is absent; in the studies checked, under half of the shortfall reflects unresolved V genes, and no reason is known for the rest. The sample contains about 180,000 clones, 84% of them found a single time. Roughly 6.8% of the sample rests with the top ten. The sequenced sample was peripheral blood. The receptors were sampled from a human donor in a cohort sampled during active COVID-19.

The chain combines TRBV5-1 with TRBJ1-1; D is unresolved. CDR1 and CDR2 from the germline V gene are SGHRS and YFSETQ. CDR3 length: 14 amino acids. V was pared by 0 bases and J by 1 base, with 7 bases between. The DNA of the CDR3 is TGCGCCAGCAGCTTGGGGGCAGAGAACACTGAAGCTTTCTTT. Amino acids: CASSLGAENTEAFF.

J is TRBJ1-2 and V is TRBV6-1, with 10 bases fitting TRBD1. This CDR3 contains 16 residues. V was pared by 4 bases and J by 0 bases, with 5 bases of the junction left unmatched. The germline gives CDR1 MNHNS, CDR2 SASEGT. The CDR3 DNA is TGTGCCAGCAGTGGAGGACAGGGGGGCCCTAACTATGGCTACACCTTC. Its protein product is CASSGGQGGPNYGYTF.

This chain links TRBV9 with TRBJ1-5; TRBD1 is a possible D gene (5 bases). The length of the CDR3 is 17 residues. Germline V gene lookup returns CDR1 SGDLS and CDR2 YYNGEE. Trimming took 4 bases from V and 4 from J, leaving 21 bases between them. The CDR3 region is CASSPPYGRVRNQPQHF. CDR3 nucleotide sequence: TGTGCCAGCAGCCCCCCTTATGGCAGGGTCAGAAATCAGCCCCAGCATTTT.

The gene calls are TRBV9 and TRBJ2-2, with D tentatively TRBD2 (5 bases). Germline V lookup: CDR1 SGDLS, CDR2 YYNGEE. The CDR3 runs 14 residues. Trimming removed 4 bases from V and 2 bases from J, with 9 bases in between. The CDR3 DNA reads as TGTGCCAGCAGCCCGCGGACTAACACCGGGGAGCTGTTTTTT. Translated, it gives CASSPRTNTGELFF.

This chain connects TRBV24-1 to TRBJ1-4; TRBD1 matches at 9 bases. Germline V CDR1 and CDR2: KGHDR, SFDVKD. The CDR3 has 16 amino acids. Germline trimming cut 7 bases from V and 5 bases from J; bases unmatched to any gene: 10. CDR3: CATRRGLTGGNEKLFF. The CDR3 DNA is TGTGCCACCAGAAGGGGTTTGACAGGGGGGAATGAAAAACTGTTTTTT.

The rearrangement links TRBV3-1 (or the pseudogene TRBV3-2) to TRBJ1-6, with TRBD1 matching over 8 bases. The CDR3 has 16 residues. CDR1 is LGHDT and CDR2 is YNNKEL in the germline V gene (reference sequence). V shed 5 bases, J shed 5 bases, and the junction held 8 bases outside the gene matches. CDR3 amino acids: CASSFRQGKNNSPLHF. CDR3 nucleotides: TGTGCCAGCAGCTTTCGACAGGGGAAAAATAATTCACCCCTCCACTTT.

This sequence joins TRBV10-1 and TRBJ2-3; D ambiguous. CDR1 is WNHNN and CDR2 is SYGVQD in the germline V gene (reference sequence). V lost 6 bases and J lost 5, with 6 bases in between. This CDR3 is 11 amino acids long. The CDR3 here is CASSPGDTQYF. The CDR3 nucleotides are TGCGCCAGCAGCCCAGGAGATACGCAGTATTTT.

About this clone itself: A junction end diverges from the germline sequence, so it may reflect a read error. This rearrangement joins TRBV6-1 to TRBJ1-2; the match to TRBD1 covers 10 bases. Looked up from germline, CDR1 is MNHNS and CDR2 is SASEGT. This CDR3 comprises 15 residues. The CDR3 sequence: CASREDRGLGDGYTF. The CDR3 DNA reads as TGTGCCAGCAGGGAAGACAGGGGGCTGGGGGATGGCTACACCTTC.

The rearrangement joins TRBV6-1 to TRBJ2-2; 7 bases match TRBD1. This CDR3 region has 18 residues. Trimming at V came to 1 base and at J to 6 bases, leaving 14 bases not matched to a gene. CDR1 MNHNS and CDR2 SASEGT come from the germline V gene. The CDR3 spells CASSEGSLWTGAPGELFF. The CDR3 nucleotides are TGTGCCAGCAGTGAAGGGTCGCTTTGGACAGGAGCTCCCGGGGAGCTGTTTTTT.

This chain joins TRBV19 and TRBJ2-7, with TRBD1 matching 10 bases. V was pared by 6 bases and J by 3 bases, with 8 bases of the junction left unmatched. This CDR3 region has 15 residues. Germline loops: CDR1 LNHDA, CDR2 SQIVND (reference sequence). In DNA, the CDR3 is TGTGCCAGTAGACAGACAGGGGGCTTATACTACGAGCAGTACTTC. This encodes CASRQTGGLYYEQYF.

The chain couples TRBV5-1 to TRBJ2-2; tentative D call: TRBD2 (5 bases). V was clipped by 4 bases and J by 1 base, with 11 bases between them. This CDR3 has 15 residues. Germline loops: CDR1 SGHRS, CDR2 YFSETQ. CDR3 amino acids: CASSKDGVNTGELFF. The CDR3 DNA follows: TGCGCCAGCAGCAAGGACGGGGTGAACACCGGGGAGCTGTTTTTT.

The chain combines TRBV5-6 with TRBJ1-1; D remains unclear. V dropped 3 bases and J dropped 8 bases, with 11 bases sitting between them. Germline V gene data show CDR1 as SGHDT and CDR2 as YYEEEE. CDR3 length: 12 amino acids. The chain's CDR3 is CASSSSPGEAFF. Here the CDR3 DNA reads TGTGCCAGCAGCTCTAGCCCCGGAGAAGCTTTCTTT.

This clone was counted once. The J gene is TRBJ2-7, the V gene TRBV22-1; whether TRBD2, the table's D call, matches the DNA was not checked. TRBV22-1 counts as a pseudogene. This CDR3 is 15 amino acids long. In DNA form, the CDR3 reads TGTCCTGGGAGCGCACCCCCGGGGGAACTCTACGAGCAGTACTTC. Protein sequence: CPGSAPPGELYEQYF.

The chain recombines TRBV13 with TRBJ1-4; D is ambiguous. The V end lost 5 bases, the J end lost 6 bases, and 19 bases lay between the germline ends. The CDR3 loop spans 16 amino acids. Germline V gene sequence: CDR1 PRHDT, CDR2 FYEKMQ (reference sequence). The CDR3 sequence is CASSKRRTGMDEKLFF. The CDR3 DNA reads TGTGCCAGCAGCAAAAGGCGGACCGGGATGGATGAAAAACTGTTTTTT.

This rearrangement joins TRBV19 to TRBJ2-3, with D possibly TRBD2 on 5 matching bases. Germline loops: CDR1 LNHDA, CDR2 SQIVND (reference sequence). Deletions cut 1 base from V and 4 bases from J, with 12 bases between. There are 15 residues in the CDR3. The CDR3 sequence: CASSIAEGSADTQYF. CDR3 DNA sequence: TGTGCCAGTAGTATAGCGGAAGGGAGCGCAGATACGCAGTATTTT.

The gene calls are TRBV7-8 and TRBJ1-2; TRBD1 is a possible D gene (6 bases). The V gene lost 2 bases and the J gene lost 8 bases, with 12 bases spanning the gap. The V gene's germline CDR1 is SGHVS and CDR2 FQNEAQ. The CDR3 has 13 amino acids. The CDR3 reads CASSLTTGYGYTF. CDR3 nucleotides: TGTGCCAGCAGCTTAACAACAGGGTACGGCTACACCTTC.

The rearrangement links TRBV5-1 to TRBJ2-7; D not certain. Germline V lookup: CDR1 SGHRS, CDR2 YFSETQ. Trimming stripped 1 base from V and 3 bases from J, with 11 bases between. This CDR3 contains 14 residues. The CDR3 loop is CASSLNGVSYEQYF. CDR3 sequence (DNA): TGCGCCAGCAGCTTGAACGGAGTCAGCTACGAGCAGTACTTC. The full variable domain, its missing parts supplied by reference TRBV5-1 and TRBJ2-7, is KAGVTQTPRYLIKTRGQQVTLSCSPISGHRSVSWYQQTPGQGLQFLFEYFSETQRNKGNFPGRFSGRQFSNSRSEMNVSTLELGDSALYLCASSLNGVSYEQYFGPGTRLTVT.

This chain joins TRBV12-3 or TRBV12-4 and TRBJ1-1; no definite D call. V lost 7 bases, J lost 4 bases, and 10 bases lay in between. The CDR3 extends over 12 amino acids. The CDR3 nucleotides are TGTGCCAGCAACGGCGGGTTCACTGAAGCTTTCTTT. It translates to CASNGGFTEAFF.

The chain joins TRBV3-1 (or the pseudogene TRBV3-2) to TRBJ2-7; TRBD2 agrees at 8 bases. V shed 2 bases, J shed 4 bases, and the junction held 7 bases outside the gene matches. Per germline, CDR1 LGHDT and CDR2 YNNKEL (reference sequence). This CDR3 has 15 amino acids. Here the CDR3 reads CASSQPGLEGYEQYF. The CDR3 DNA reads TGTGCCAGCAGCCAACCGGGACTAGAAGGATACGAGCAGTACTTC.

V usage is TRBV5-4 and J usage is TRBJ2-7; 9 bases align to TRBD1. Trimming took 0 bases from V and 6 from J; bases not matched to a gene: 4. The CDR3 consists of 14 residues. Germline V CDR1 and CDR2: SGHNT, YYREEE (reference sequence). The CDR3 spells CASSLVQGAGEQYF. CDR3 coding DNA: TGTGCCAGCAGCTTGGTACAGGGGGCCGGCGAGCAGTACTTC. Filled out from reference TRBV5-4 and TRBJ2-7, the complete variable domain reads ETGVTQSPTHLIKTRGQQVTLRCSSQSGHNTVSWYQQALGQGPQFIFQYYREEENGRGNFPPRFSGLQFPNYSSELNVNALELDDSALYLCASSLVQGAGEQYFGPGTRLTVT.

J is TRBJ1-2 and V is TRBV5-1; 10 bases line up with TRBD1. J gave up 3 bases and V 5 bases, and 13 bases lay outside the gene matches. The CDR3 contains 17 residues. Germline CDR1 reads SGHRS; CDR2 reads YFSETQ. The CDR3 sequence: CASRSGTGVSEDYGYTF. The CDR3, as DNA: TGCGCCAGCAGGTCCGGGACAGGGGTATCCGAGGACTATGGCTACACCTTC.

The table lists this clone with a few counts. This chain joins TRBV25-1 and TRBJ1-2; 9 bases map to TRBD1. The germline V gene encodes CDR1 MGHDK and CDR2 SYGVNS. V lost 5 bases and J lost 6; bases outside the gene matches: 7. This CDR3 contains 14 residues. The CDR3 sequence is CASSPGTGFDGYTF. CDR3 nucleotides: TGTGCCAGCAGTCCCGGGACAGGGTTCGATGGCTACACCTTC.

The V gene is TRBV4-1, the J gene TRBJ2-5; TRBD1 is a possible D gene (5 bases). Trimming took 6 bases from V and 1 from J, leaving 12 bases between them. The germline V gene has CDR1 MGHRA and CDR2 YSYEKL. This CDR3 is built from 14 residues. The CDR3 DNA is TGCGCCAGCAGACCCACAGGTACCCAAGAGACCCAGTACTTC. This gives the protein CASRPTGTQETQYF.

The CDR3: CASSRSTGSSPLHF. The CDR3 nucleotides read TGTGCCAGCAGCCGTAGCACAGGGTCTTCACCCCTCCACTTT. V is TRBV6-5 and J is TRBJ1-6, with a weak D call TRBD1 (6 bases). This CDR3 is 14 amino acids long. From germline, CDR1 is MNHEY and CDR2 SVGAGI. V lost 6 bases, J lost 9 bases, and 15 bases lay in between.

The chain couples TRBV5-1 to TRBJ1-2; TRBD1 is a possible D gene (6 bases). The CDR3 covers 14 residues. Germline assignment: CDR1 SGHRS and CDR2 YFSETQ. The V gene lost 4 bases and the J gene lost 4 bases, with 14 bases spanning the gap. The CDR3 sequence: CASSDFRGPYGYTF. CDR3 coding DNA: TGCGCCAGCAGCGACTTCAGGGGACCCTATGGCTACACCTTC.